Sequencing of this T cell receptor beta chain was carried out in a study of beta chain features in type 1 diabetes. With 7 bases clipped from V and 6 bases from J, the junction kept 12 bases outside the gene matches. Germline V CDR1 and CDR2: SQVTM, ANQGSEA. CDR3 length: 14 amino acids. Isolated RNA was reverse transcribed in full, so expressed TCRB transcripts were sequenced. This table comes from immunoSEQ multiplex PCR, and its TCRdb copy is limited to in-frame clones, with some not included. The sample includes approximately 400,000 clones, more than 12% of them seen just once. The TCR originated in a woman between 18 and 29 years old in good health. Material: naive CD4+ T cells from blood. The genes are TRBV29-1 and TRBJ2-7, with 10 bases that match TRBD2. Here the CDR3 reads CSGIAGTSVREQYF. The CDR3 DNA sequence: TGCAGCGGAATTGCCGGGACTAGCGTTCGCGAGCAGTACTTC.